Each of the 6 T cell receptor beta chains below was sequenced from the same sample in a study of T-cell reconstitution after alpha-beta-depleted transplantation in children. Using unique molecular identifiers, the investigators prepared the TCRbeta library. TCRdb re-derived calls from the PCR reads in MiXCR, one entry per CDR3 protein. This table holds approximately 170,000 distinct CDR3 sequences, 11% found once. Sequences were derived from PBMCs, sampled before TCRalphabeta/CD19-depleted stem cell transplant. The receptor source for this set is a boy aged 2-9 years with acute myeloid leukemia, due to receive a stem cell transplant.

This clonotype was observed many times. The rearrangement links TRBV7-3 to TRBJ2-2; possible D gene TRBD2, 6 bases. Trimming removed 3 bases at V and 2 bases at J, with 10 bases between. The CDR3 contains 15 residues. Germline CDR1 reads SGHTA; CDR2 reads FQGTGA. CDR3 bases: TGTGCCAGCAGCTTCGGCGGGATTAACACCGGGGAGCTGTTTTTT. This sequence encodes CASSFGGINTGELFF.

This clonotype was detected many times. The chain employs TRBV27 and TRBJ1-6; no reliable D call. This CDR3 comprises 13 residues. CDR1 MNHEY and CDR2 SMNVEV come from the germline V gene (reference sequence). The germline V and J ends were trimmed by 4 bases and 10 bases, with 11 bases remaining between them. CDR3 region: CASSSAGKSPLHF. CDR3 coding DNA: TGTGCCAGCAGTTCTGCGGGAAAATCACCCCTCCACTTT.

This clonotype was seen ten or more times. The V gene is TRBV28, the J gene TRBJ2-3; 7 positions match TRBD1. The germline V gene has CDR1 MDHEN and CDR2 SYDVKM. The junction had 10 bases not matched to a gene; V was cut back by 7 bases and J by 0 bases. This CDR3 region has 16 residues. The CDR3 sequence: CASTPDRVPSTDTQYF. Written as DNA, the CDR3 is TGTGCCAGCACACCCGACAGGGTCCCTAGCACAGATACGCAGTATTTT.

The V and J genes are TRBV4-1 and TRBJ1-5, with TRBD1 matching over 7 bases. Germline V gene sequence: CDR1 MGHRA, CDR2 YSYEKL. Losses at the gene ends were 5 bases for V and 5 bases for J; bases not matched to a gene: 15. The CDR3 covers 17 residues. The CDR3 spells CASSSISLGTDYQPQHF. The CDR3, as DNA: TGCGCCAGCAGCTCAATCTCGCTTGGGACAGACTATCAGCCCCAGCATTTT.

This clonotype was counted at least ten times. The gene calls are TRBV11-2 and TRBJ2-3, with 11 nucleotides matching TRBD1. Looked up from germline, CDR1 is SGHAT and CDR2 is FQNNGV. J lost 5 bases, V lost 3 bases, and 4 bases had no gene match. The CDR3 has 15 residues. For the CDR3, the DNA is TGTGCCAGCAGCTTCGGGACAGGGGGTTTAGATACGCAGTATTTT. It specifies CASSFGTGGLDTQYF.

This sequence joins TRBV19 and TRBJ1-5, with 7 bases aligning to TRBD1. V trimming: 5 bases; J trimming: 6 bases; junction bases outside the gene matches: 7. The CDR3 has 14 residues. Germline V lookup: CDR1 LNHDA, CDR2 SQIVND (reference sequence). The CDR3 spells CASSPTGTRQPQHF. The CDR3 bases are TGTGCCAGTAGTCCGACAGGGACGCGTCAGCCCCAGCATTTT.